A selection of T cell receptor beta chains follows, all from one sample in a study of T cell repertoires in cytomegalovirus infection. Each CDR3 protein is one row after TCRdb ran MiXCR on the reads. The data contain 700,000 to 850,000 distinct CDR3 sequences, 30% to 35% of them singletons. These receptors' targets are unknown. The source material was cultured CD8+ T cells from PBMCs, sampled from culture after CMV antigen stimulation. These TCRs come from a human donor in good health (CMV status not recorded). Some clones in this sample may be carry-over from other donors' samples. Both conserved end residues are part of each CDR3. The D gene is left open where the match is weak. Part of the rows lack a size; the others show once, few, many or a class for expanded clones.

j_call	d_call	v_call	clone_size	cdr3_aa	cdr3_nt
TRBJ1-1	NA	TRBV7-9	many	CASSPSSNTEAFF	TGTGCCAGCAGCCCCTCCTCGAACACTGAAGCTTTCTTT
TRBJ2-1	TRBD2	TRBV7-6	many	CASSPTSGGASYNEQFF	TGTGCCAGCAGCCCTACTAGCGGGGGGGCCTCCTACAATGAGCAGTTCTTC
TRBJ2-5	TRBD2	TRBV25-1	NA	CASSWLAGAETQYF	TGTGCCAGCAGTTGGCTAGCGGGGGCTGAGACCCAGTACTTC
TRBJ2-4	NA	TRBV6-1	many	CASSEQVAKNIQYF	TGTGCCAGCAGTGAACAGGTAGCCAAAAACATTCAGTACTTC
TRBJ2-4	NA	TRBV11-2	NA	CASSLGDLIGWAKNIQYF	TGTGCCAGCAGCTTAGGAGACCTAATTGGGTGGGCCAAAAACATTCAGTACTTC
TRBJ2-1	NA	TRBV6-2/TRBV6-3	few	CASTYGGLAEQFF	TGTGCCAGCACCTACGGCGGTCTGGCTGAGCAGTTCTTC
TRBJ2-1	NA	TRBV12-3/TRBV12-4	many	CASSSHKGGPTEQFF	TGTGCCAGCAGTTCCCACAAGGGGGGGCCAACAGAGCAGTTCTTC
TRBJ2-7	NA	TRBV7-4	NA	CVSSLEAATAYEQYF	TGTGTCAGCAGCTTAGAGGCTGCTACGGCCTACGAGCAGTACTTC
TRBJ1-6	TRBD1	TRBV5-6	few	CASSPGQGANSPLHF	TGTGCCAGCAGCCCCGGACAGGGGGCTAATTCACCCCTCCACTTT
TRBJ1-1	TRBD1	TRBV7-8	many	CASSPDRVNTEAFF	TGTGCCAGCAGCCCCGACAGGGTGAACACTGAAGCTTTCTTT
TRBJ1-1	NA	TRBV19	NA	CASSFTATGAEAFF	TGTGCCAGTAGTTTTACGGCCACGGGGGCTGAAGCTTTCTTT
TRBJ1-5	NA	TRBV7-9	few	CASSSDRLPSNQPQHF	TGTGCCAGCAGCTCGGACAGACTACCTAGCAATCAGCCCCAGCATTTT
TRBJ2-2	NA	TRBV10-3	NA	CATWSGGTGELFF	TGTGCCACCTGGTCCGGGGGCACCGGGGAGCTGTTTTTT
TRBJ2-1	NA	TRBV27	NA	CASSPWTEANEQFF	TGTGCCAGCAGTCCCTGGACAGAAGCCAATGAGCAGTTCTTC
TRBJ1-1	NA	TRBV6-5	few	CASSYTDVVSTEAFF	TGTGCCAGCAGTTACACTGACGTAGTGAGCACTGAAGCTTTCTTT
TRBJ2-1	NA	TRBV7-9	few	CASSVSYANEQFF	TGTGCCAGCAGCGTCTCATACGCCAATGAGCAGTTCTTC
TRBJ1-1	NA	TRBV7-9	few	CASSLFSTEAFF	TGTGCCAGCAGCCTCTTTTCAACAGAAGCTTTCTTT
TRBJ1-1	NA	TRBV2	NA	CARGPNRAEAFF	TGTGCCAGGGGCCCTAACAGGGCTGAAGCTTTCTTT
TRBJ2-1	TRBD1	TRBV5-1	few	CASSLPGQGVHEQFF	TGCGCCAGCAGCTTGCCAGGACAGGGTGTCCATGAGCAGTTCTTC
TRBJ2-1	NA	TRBV19	NA	CASSPGAGVSYNEQFF	TGTGCCAGTAGTCCGGGGGCGGGGGTGTCCTACAATGAGCAGTTCTTC